Listed below are T cell receptor beta chains from one sample, sequenced in a study of T cell responses to AZD1222 COVID-19 vaccine. Measured with immunoSEQ multiplex PCR; TCRdb has only the in-frame clones, and not every one. Of around 90,000 clones listed, 80% to 90% were seen once; the top ten hold roughly 6.3%. This specimen was peripheral blood, taken on day 0 of AZD1222 vaccination. The receptor source for this set is an adult in good health. The CDR3 runs from the conserved cysteine through the conserved F or W. A D gene is named only where the DNA matches it firmly. Size tells how often a clone was seen (once, few, many) or the class of an expanded clone, and some rows leave it out.

CASTQIGDSPLHF	TGTGCCAGCACCCAGATTGGAGATTCACCCCTCCACTTT	TRBV6-5	once	TRBJ1-6	-
CASSQVRQGAWETQYF	TGTGCCAGCAGCCAAGTTCGACAGGGGGCTTGGGAGACCCAGTACTTC	TRBV3-1/TRBV3-2	-	TRBJ2-5	TRBD1
CASSPTGGTSYEQYF	TGTGCCAGCAGCCCAACAGGGGGCACGTCCTACGAGCAGTACTTC	TRBV7-8	-	TRBJ2-7	TRBD1
CASRGSYEQYF	TGTGCCTCACGGGGCTCCTACGAGCAGTACTTC	TRBV30	-	TRBJ2-7	-
CASRRTGQLNTEAFF	TGTGCCAGTAGAAGGACGGGACAGCTGAACACTGAAGCTTTCTTT	TRBV19	-	TRBJ1-1	TRBD1
CASSLPPRGGGYTF	TGTGCCAGCAGCTTACCTCCCAGGGGGGGTGGCTACACCTTC	TRBV7-2	-	TRBJ1-2	TRBD1
CASTLDRNTGELFF	TGTGCCAGCACCTTGGACAGAAACACCGGGGAGCTGTTTTTT	TRBV27	-	TRBJ2-2	-
CAWSPGSSGNTIYF	TGTGCCTGGAGCCCAGGCAGCTCTGGAAACACCATATATTTT	TRBV30	few	TRBJ1-3	-
CASSLARGKETQYF	TGCGCCAGCAGCTTGGCCCGGGGAAAGGAGACCCAGTACTTC	TRBV5-1	-	TRBJ2-5	-
CASSALTRMNSPLHF	TGTGCCAGCAGCGCACTGACACGGATGAATTCACCCCTCCACTTT	TRBV6-5	-	TRBJ1-6	-
CASSLGTGAGSPLHF	TGCGCCAGCAGCCTTGGGACAGGGGCGGGTTCACCCCTCCACTTT	TRBV5-1	-	TRBJ1-6	TRBD1
CASSLSGGFTEAFF	TGTGCCAGCAGCTTGTCGGGGGGCTTTACTGAAGCTTTCTTT	TRBV5-8	-	TRBJ1-1	-
CASNPGLAGAGEQYF	TGTGCCAGTAACCCAGGACTAGCGGGAGCCGGCGAGCAGTACTTC	TRBV19	few	TRBJ2-7	TRBD2
CASSGRQIAGAPSGTDTQYF	TGTGCCAGCAGTGGAAGGCAGATAGCGGGAGCCCCCTCGGGCACAGATACGCAGTATTTT	TRBV2	-	TRBJ2-3	TRBD2
CASSQVGYEQYF	TGTGCCAGCAGCCAGGTTGGATACGAGCAGTACTTC	TRBV3-1/TRBV3-2	-	TRBJ2-7	-